This is a list of T cell receptor beta chains from one sample in a study of cytomegalovirus exposure and HLA in healthy donors. Assay used: immunoSEQ multiplex PCR; TCRdb lists only in-frame clones, some missing. The sample yields around 90,000 clones, around 67% seen once. The sequencing sample was made of PBMCs. These receptors all come from a human donor in good health. Each CDR3 is given with its conserved first and last residue. The D gene is left open where the match is weak. Clone size appears in some rows only: once, few, many, or a class for an expanded clone.

V gene,D gene,J gene,clone size,CDR3 length,CDR3 DNA,CDR3 protein
TRBV19,-,TRBJ2-1,-,14,TGTGCCAGTAGTATAGTACAGCCAGGTGGGGAGCAGTTCTTC,CASSIVQPGGEQFF
TRBV4-1,-,TRBJ2-3,-,18,TGCGCCAGCAGCCAAGAGTGGTTTTCGAGCAGGGACACAGATACGCAGTATTTT,CASSQEWFSSRDTDTQYF
TRBV30,-,TRBJ1-3,few,13,TGTGCCTGGTCGACAGGCTCTGGAAACACCATATATTTT,CAWSTGSGNTIYF
TRBV10-3,-,TRBJ1-3,-,14,TGTGCCATCAGCCTACAGGGCTCTGGAAACACCATATATTTT,CAISLQGSGNTIYF
TRBV18,TRBD1,TRBJ1-4,-,15,TGTGCCAGCTCAGAGACAGGGGCAACTAATGAAAAACTGTTTTTT,CASSETGATNEKLFF
TRBV19,-,TRBJ2-5,-,17,TGTGCCAGTAGTATAGATCGAAGTCAGGGATTCCTGGAGACCCAGTACTTC,CASSIDRSQGFLETQYF
TRBV6-5,-,TRBJ2-1,-,16,TGTGCCAGCAGTTACACGTCCTCAGGGATAAGCAATGAGCAGTTCTTC,CASSYTSSGISNEQFF
TRBV11-2,-,TRBJ2-6,-,15,TGTGCCAGCAGCTTAGGACAGCCTGGGGCCAACGTCCTGACTTTC,CASSLGQPGANVLTF
TRBV5-1,-,TRBJ2-7,-,13,TGCGCCAGCAGCGGGGACATTCGATACGAGCAGTACTTC,CASSGDIRYEQYF
TRBV9,-,TRBJ2-5,-,16,TGTGCCAGCAGCGTAGGGTGGCAGGGGATGCAAGAGACCCAGTACTTC,CASSVGWQGMQETQYF
TRBV9,TRBD2,TRBJ2-3,-,16,TGTGCCAGCAGCGTAGTCGGGACTAGCGGGGGAGATACGCAGTATTTT,CASSVVGTSGGDTQYF
TRBV7-2,-,TRBJ1-1,-,15,TGTGCCAGCAGCTTATTGGGACAAGGGAACACTGAAGCTTTCTTT,CASSLLGQGNTEAFF
TRBV27,-,TRBJ1-5,-,14,TGTGCCAGCAGATTCGACAGGAACAATCAGCCCCAGCATTTT,CASRFDRNNQPQHF
TRBV5-4,-,TRBJ2-7,once,14,TGTGCCAGCAGCCCGTCCGGGAAGCGGGTTGAGCAGTACTTC,CASSPSGKRVEQYF
TRBV19,-,TRBJ1-5,few,16,TGTGCCAGTAACAATATGAGGGTTAATAGCAATCAGCCCCAGCATTTT,CASNNMRVNSNQPQHF
TRBV18,TRBD1,TRBJ2-7,-,16,TGTGCCAGCTCACCCTTCGGACAGGGAAATTTCTACGAGCAGTACTTC,CASSPFGQGNFYEQYF